This TCR beta chain was sequenced in a study of Graves' ophthalmopathy and Graves' hyperthyroidism. RNA served as the template for amplifying TCR beta CDR3 regions. After a first-round RT-PCR with HTBI primers, a second-round multiplex PCR was run. TCRdb used MiXCR to reprocess the multiplex PCR reads, holding one entry per CDR3 protein. The profile covers approximately 700,000 distinct CDR3 sequences, with approximately 40% appearing a single time and 44% taken by the ten largest. For donors with ophthalmopathy, the disease showed moderate-to-severe activity, reached CAS ≥3 and NOSPECS ≥4, and had lasted under 3 months. Lactation, pregnancy, uncontrolled infections and other autoimmune diseases were all grounds for excluding patients. The CDR3 is made up of 13 amino acids. The V gene's germline CDR1 is SEHNR and CDR2 FQNEAQ (reference sequence). This clonotype was counted only a few times. One junction end does not reproduce the germline sequence, and a read error may be involved.

The chain has TRBV7-9 and TRBJ1-1, with 10 bases aligning to TRBD1. The receptor's source is an adult man with Graves' ophthalmopathy. The sample consisted of peripheral blood. CDR3 DNA sequence: TGCGCCAGCAGCCCTGACAGGGGGCAGGAAGCTTTCTTT. Amino acids: CASSPDRGQEAFF.